The 17 T cell receptor beta chains given below trace back to one sample, sequenced in a study of T cell changes during pregnancy in multiple sclerosis. Some clones are missing from TCRdb's copy, which holds only in-frame ones; the method was immunoSEQ multiplex PCR. The sample has 90,000 to 95,000 clones; 85% to 95% are singletons. Sequencing used peripheral blood, obtained in the first trimester of pregnancy. Every receptor here comes from a female donor with multiple sclerosis, enrolled in a pregnancy study.

This clone was detected once. The V gene is TRBV5-1, the J gene TRBJ2-5, with 7 bases that match TRBD1. The V segment lost 4 bases and the J segment 3 bases; nucleotides outside the gene matches: 6. CDR3 length: 14 residues. CDR1 is SGHRS and CDR2 is YFSETQ in the germline V gene. The CDR3 bases are TGCGCCAGCAGCCTGTCCGACAGGGAAGAGACCCAGTACTTC. Its translation is CASSLSDREETQYF.

The genes are TRBV27 and TRBJ1-6, with a tentative D call TRBD1 (5 bases). In germline, CDR1 is MNHEY, CDR2 SMNVEV (reference sequence). This CDR3 has 13 amino acids. V lost 9 bases and J lost 7, with 13 bases in between. CDR3 amino acids: CASRRGFNSPLHF. The CDR3 region has the DNA TGTGCCAGTCGTAGGGGCTTCAATTCACCCCTCCACTTT.

The chain recombines TRBV11-3 with TRBJ2-5; no definite D call. This CDR3 is 13 amino acids long. With 2 bases removed from V and 5 bases from J, the gap between germline ends came to 9 bases. Germline V gene lookup returns CDR1 SGHNT and CDR2 YENEEA. CDR3 DNA: TGTGCCAGCAGCTTATCGACGCGGGAGACCCAGTACTTC. This gives the protein CASSLSTRETQYF.

The rearrangement links TRBV25-1 to TRBJ2-5, with 10 bases identical to TRBD2. J lost 4 bases, V lost 2 bases, and 13 bases had no gene match. The CDR3 has 18 residues. The V gene's germline CDR1 is MGHDK and CDR2 SYGVNS. CDR3 coding DNA: TGTGCCAGCAGTGAAGCGGTAGAAGCGGGGGGGCCCTTAGAGACCCAGTACTTC. It is translated as CASSEAVEAGGPLETQYF.

V and J are TRBV5-1 and TRBJ1-1; D remains ambiguous. The CDR3 is made up of 14 amino acids. V lost 0 bases and J lost 11, with 17 bases in between. Germline V gene lookup returns CDR1 SGHRS and CDR2 YFSETQ. The CDR3 here is CASSLEISSQWAFF. For the CDR3, the DNA is TGCGCCAGCAGCTTGGAAATTAGCTCCCAGTGGGCTTTCTTT.

This clone appeared once. V gene TRBV4-1 combines with J gene TRBJ2-1; possibly TRBD2 for D (5 bases). The CDR3 is made up of 15 amino acids. The germline V gene has CDR1 MGHRA and CDR2 YSYEKL. Trimming cost V 4 bases and J 8 bases, with 18 bases left between them. The CDR3 DNA is TGCGCCAGCAGCCCCGGTGCCTTAGCGAGGGATGAGCAGTTCTTC. Its translation: CASSPGALARDEQFF.

The V and J genes are TRBV9 and TRBJ2-3; 11 bases agree with TRBD2. V shed 3 bases, J shed 2 bases, and the junction held 5 bases outside the gene matches. Germline values: CDR1 SGDLS, CDR2 YYNGEE. This CDR3 comprises 16 residues. CDR3 bases: TGTGCCAGCAGCGGCCTAGCGGGGGGTACCACAGATACGCAGTATTTT. It is translated as CASSGLAGGTTDTQYF.

The genes are TRBV9 and TRBJ2-3; perhaps TRBD2 as D (5 bases). The CDR3 extends over 18 amino acids. Trimming pared 3 bases from V and 3 bases from J, leaving 23 bases between. CDR1 and CDR2 from the germline V gene are SGDLS and YYNGEE. CDR3 DNA sequence: TGTGCCAGCAGCGATAGTGGGATCTGGACGGGAAGTACAGATACGCAGTATTTT. This codes for CASSDSGIWTGSTDTQYF.

This clone was observed a handful of times. The V and J genes are TRBV7-9 and TRBJ2-5, with D tentatively TRBD2 (5 bases). V lost 5 bases and J lost 5, with 12 bases in between. The germline V gene has CDR1 SEHNR and CDR2 FQNEAQ (reference sequence). The CDR3 consists of 13 residues. Written as DNA, the CDR3 is TGTGCCAGCAGCCCGGAGGTGGCCGAGACCCAGTACTTC. The encoded protein is CASSPEVAETQYF.

The rearrangement joins TRBV11-3 to TRBJ1-1; no clear D. This CDR3 is 16 amino acids long. In germline, CDR1 is SGHNT, CDR2 YENEEA. Trimming left V 6 bases short and J 1 base short, with 18 bases between. This chain's CDR3 is CASRLIPAQWNTEAFF. The CDR3 region has the DNA TGTGCCAGCAGACTAATACCCGCTCAGTGGAACACTGAAGCTTTCTTT.

The V and J genes are TRBV9 and TRBJ2-3, with 11 bases lining up with TRBD2. The ends lost 1 base at V and 5 bases at J; junction bases unmatched: 3. The germline CDR1 and CDR2 sequences are SGDLS and YYNGEE. This CDR3 region has 15 residues. The CDR3 DNA follows: TGTGCCAGCAGCGTACTAGCGGGGGGAGGAGATACGCAGTATTTT. The encoded protein is CASSVLAGGGDTQYF.

The chain is built from TRBV7-8 and TRBJ2-1; D is ambiguous. This CDR3 is 15 amino acids long. With 1 base removed from V and 0 bases from J, the gap between germline ends came to 7 bases. CDR1 is SGHVS, CDR2 FQNEAQ, per germline. In DNA, the CDR3 is TGTGCCAGCAGCTTAGGGCTAGTCTCCTACAATGAGCAGTTCTTC. This sequence encodes CASSLGLVSYNEQFF.

This clone was seen once. The chain employs TRBV30 and TRBJ2-1; TRBD2 matches at 10 bases. The CDR3 contains 14 residues. J gave up 8 bases and V 7 bases, and 11 bases lay outside the gene matches. CDR1 is GTSNPN and CDR2 is SVGIG in the germline V gene (reference sequence). The CDR3 region is CASSLAGVRDEQFF. Here the CDR3 DNA reads TGTGCCTCGTCCCTAGCGGGGGTTAGGGATGAGCAGTTCTTC.

This chain uses TRBV7-9 with TRBJ2-1; D perhaps matches TRBD2 (6 bases). Looked up from germline, CDR1 is SEHNR and CDR2 is FQNEAQ (reference sequence). The V gene lost 2 bases and the J gene lost 0 bases, with 11 bases spanning the gap. CDR3 length: 16 residues. CDR3 sequence: CASSLSRGSSYNEQFF. For the CDR3, the DNA is TGTGCCAGCAGCTTAAGCCGGGGGAGCTCCTACAATGAGCAGTTCTTC. The full variable domain, its missing parts supplied by reference TRBV7-9 and TRBJ2-1, is DTGVSQNPRHKITKRGQNVTFRCDPISEHNRLYWYRQTLGQGPEFLTYFQNEAQLEKSRLLSDRFSAERPKGSFSTLEIQRTEQGDSAMYLCASSLSRGSSYNEQFFGPGTRLTVL.

This sequence joins TRBV4-1 and TRBJ2-5; D may be TRBD1 (7 bases). CDR3 length: 15 amino acids. V shed 3 bases and J shed 6 bases, with 17 bases lying between them. CDR1 MGHRA and CDR2 YSYEKL come from the germline V gene. DNA of the CDR3: TGCGCCAGCAGCCAGGAGGGGGCGGGGTTGAAGACCCAGTACTTC. It yields the protein CASSQEGAGLKTQYF.

This chain links TRBV5-1 with TRBJ2-1, with D possibly TRBD1 on 6 matching bases. V lost 0 bases to trimming and J lost 10 bases, with 20 bases between them. Germline CDR1 is SGHRS and CDR2 is YFSETQ. The CDR3 spans 16 residues. CDR3 bases: TGCGCCAGCAGCTTGGCAGGGAAAGGGGGACAATCGGAGCAGTTCTTC. This sequence encodes CASSLAGKGGQSEQFF.

This clone was recorded only once. V usage is TRBV13 and J usage is TRBJ2-6, with 9 bases lining up with TRBD1. The V and J ends lost 5 bases and 0 bases, in that order; junction bases with no gene match: 5. Germline-derived CDR1 and CDR2 are PRHDT and FYEKMQ (reference sequence). The CDR3 runs 17 residues. The CDR3 bases are TGTGCCAGCAGCACAGCGACAGGGGGCTCTGGGGCCAACGTCCTGACTTTC. The encoded protein is CASSTATGGSGANVLTF.